Listed below are T cell receptor beta chains from one sample, sequenced in a study of shared clonotypes between healthy human individuals. Sequenced by immunoSEQ multiplex PCR; TCRdb stores in-frame clones only, minus some. The sample has fewer than 1.8 million clones; 97% to 99% are singletons. The sequenced material came from naive CD4+ T cells sorted from blood. The source of these receptors is a man under 40 in good health. CDR3s include the opening cysteine and the closing phenylalanine or tryptophan.

j_gene,v_gene,CDR3aa
TRBJ2-3,TRBV6-1,CASRVGQGTDTQYF
TRBJ2-7,TRBV2,CASSASYEQYF
TRBJ2-5,TRBV9,CASSVGDRGQQETQYF
TRBJ1-5,TRBV15,CATSRGGAGNQPQHF
TRBJ2-1,TRBV6-5,CASSYHPTSVYNEQFF
TRBJ1-2,TRBV18,CASSPTADYGYTF
TRBJ2-7,TRBV5-3,CARSLVRDRGRRLISYEQYF
TRBJ1-1,TRBV5-1,CASSLVSSGTEAFF
TRBJ2-7,TRBV5-1,CASSSGLAASGAYEQYF
TRBJ2-7,TRBV6-1,CASRQGTYEQYF
TRBJ1-5,TRBV7-9,CASSLGSGGPGQPQHF
TRBJ1-4,TRBV5-1,CASRQDRDNEKLFF
TRBJ2-7,TRBV11-2,CASSPDIARYEQYF
TRBJ2-3,TRBV11-3,CASSLGTSSTDTQYF
TRBJ1-1,TRBV6-5,CASRHRTRAEAFF
TRBJ2-2,TRBV14,CASRPRREGANTGELFF
TRBJ1-1,TRBV2,CAMRTGGEAFF
TRBJ2-3,TRBV30,CAWRANTDTQYF
TRBJ1-4,TRBV5-4,CASSSTATNEKLFF
TRBJ2-7,TRBV28,CASSSPGGVRVPYEQYF
TRBJ2-1,TRBV9,CASSVAPQRPRLFF
TRBJ1-5,TRBV15,CATSRDNLGNQPQHF
TRBJ1-1,TRBV5-4,CASSFGQLNTEAFF
TRBJ2-7,TRBV5-1,CASSFKSGDLEQYF
TRBJ2-5,TRBV28,CASSSPWTVQETQYF
TRBJ1-5,TRBV5-1,CASSLEGASNQPQHF
TRBJ2-7,TRBV7-8,CASTAPGQTPPEQYF
TRBJ1-3,TRBV14,CASSPRQGPGNTIYF
TRBJ2-7,TRBV9,CASSVDPSSEQYF
TRBJ1-4,TRBV5-1,CASSPGAEDEKLFF
TRBJ2-5,TRBV5-1,CASSATGKETQYF
TRBJ2-1,TRBV5-1,CASSLARTGLSSYNEQFF
TRBJ1-5,TRBV19,CASSLRRVDNQPQHF
TRBJ1-1,TRBV19,CASSSLTGRFAFF
TRBJ2-1,TRBV11-1,CASSPGRPSYNEQFF
TRBJ2-3,TRBV5-1,CASSLEGLAPTDTQYF
TRBJ1-1,TRBV6-6,CASSYSASITEAFF
TRBJ2-3,TRBV14,CASSPLRGRATDTQYF